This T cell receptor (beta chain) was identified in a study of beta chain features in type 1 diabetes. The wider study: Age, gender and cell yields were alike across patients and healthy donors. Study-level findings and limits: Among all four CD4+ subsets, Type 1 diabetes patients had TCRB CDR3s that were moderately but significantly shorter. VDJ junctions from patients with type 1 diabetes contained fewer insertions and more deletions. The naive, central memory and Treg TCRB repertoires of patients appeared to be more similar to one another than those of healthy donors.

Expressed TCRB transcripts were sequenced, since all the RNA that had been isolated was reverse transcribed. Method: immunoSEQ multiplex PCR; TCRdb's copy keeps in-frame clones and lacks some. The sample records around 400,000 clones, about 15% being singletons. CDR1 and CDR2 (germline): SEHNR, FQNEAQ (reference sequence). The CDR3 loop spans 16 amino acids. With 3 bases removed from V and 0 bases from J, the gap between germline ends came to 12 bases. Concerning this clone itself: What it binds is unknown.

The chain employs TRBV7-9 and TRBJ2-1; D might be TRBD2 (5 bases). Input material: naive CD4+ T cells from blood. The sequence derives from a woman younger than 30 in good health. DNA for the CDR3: TGTGCCAGCAGCTTCGTAAAGCGGAGCTCCTACAATGAGCAGTTCTTC. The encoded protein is CASSFVKRSSYNEQFF.